This TCR beta chain was sequenced in a study of beta chain features in type 1 diabetes. Germline V gene data show CDR1 as SGHDT and CDR2 as YYEEEE. This CDR3 region has 14 residues. V lost 2 bases and J lost 5; bases outside the gene matches: 6. Since all of the isolated RNA was reverse transcribed, expressed TCRB transcripts were what got sequenced. Method: immunoSEQ multiplex PCR; TCRdb's copy keeps in-frame clones and lacks some. The sample carries nearly 350,000 clones, around 8.5% recorded once. Turning to this clone: The antigen is unknown.

Regarding the study as a whole: For Type 1 diabetes patients, all four CD4+ subsets carried TCRB CDR3s that were moderately but significantly shorter.

The receptor was isolated from a man aged 30 to 39 with type 1 diabetes. This chain uses TRBV5-6 with TRBJ2-5, with TRBD1 matching 7 bases. Sequenced sample: central memory CD4+ T cells from blood. CDR3 nucleotides: TGTGCCAGCAGCTTCGACATGACAGGGGAGACCCAGTACTTC. Its protein is CASSFDMTGETQYF.